This TCR beta chain was obtained from a study of human versus mouse CDR3 diversity and MHC coevolution. V lost 8 bases and J 4 bases, leaving 18 bases between the germline ends. Germline CDR1 reads KGHSH; CDR2 reads LQKENI. The CDR3 length is 15 residues. The method was immunoSEQ multiplex PCR; TCRdb's version includes in-frame clones alone and lacks a portion of them. The repertoire consists of about 77,000 clones, with 85% to 95% occurring once and the leading ten covering over 0.12%. The chain joins TRBV18 to TRBJ1-5, with D perhaps matching TRBD1 (6 bases). Material: naive CD4+ T cells from blood. Subset meaning: CD45RO-negative CD62L-positive naive CD4 T cells. This clonotype was sampled from a person aged 30-69 years in good health. The CDR3, as DNA: TGTGCCAGCCAACGGGGGGGCGCCGATAATCAGCCCCAGCATTTT. Its protein is CASQRGGADNQPQHF. Full variable domain (remainder filled in from reference TRBV18 and TRBJ1-5): NAGVMQNPRHLVRRRGQEARLRCSPMKGHSHVYWYRQLPEEGLKFMVYLQKENIIDESGMPKERFSAEFPKEGPSILRIQQVVRGDSAAYFCASQRGGADNQPQHFGDGTRLSIL.